The entry below gives a single T cell receptor beta chain sequence along with its context. The target of this receptor is not known. The record has no base qualities; no much larger clone is one base away. This sample was taken from a study of blood T cell repertoires in COVID-19 (dated by TCRdb to about 2020). Notes on the research overall: Collaborator samples came from the United States, Italy and Spain and covered acute and convalescent phases of COVID-19. The material from the prospective study consisted of cDNA or gDNA derived from T cells, B-cell-depleted T cells, or PBMCs. Deeply sampled blood TCRbeta repertoires from subjects exposed to, actively infected with, or recovered from COVID-19 were included in the dataset. A de-identified subject ID, COVID-19 status, age in years and sex were almost always included in the sample metadata. Samples came from the ongoing ImmuneRACE study (first 160 participants) plus 1,254 subjects from 6 global collaborators. Where available, HLA class I and class II types were obtained from metadata supplied by the sample provider rather than from assay-based typing. The repertoires were released in a freely available public database intended as a resource for research on the immune response to SARS-CoV-2. The study at large found these results: Clinical and demographic metadata were provided uncurated, with the amount varying by source and participant.

The immunoSEQ Assay, a bias-controlled multiplex PCR, was used to amplify TCRbeta CDR3 regions from genomic DNA. Concerning the study's data processing: Within the assay, amplification of reference gene primers was used to estimate how many nucleated cells each sample contained. To quantify the absolute abundance of each unique TCRbeta CDR3 rearrangement, sequence reads were collapsed and filtered. For each sample, productive Simpson clonality was calculated by taking the square root of Simpson's diversity index across productive rearrangements. The source is immuneACCESS, and TCRdb retained only in-frame sequences with V and J called. Part of the clones is not carried over; for the studies checked, unresolved V genes explain less than half of this, and the remainder is unexplained. From that table come the V and J calls and clone size; the DNA was used to work out D and trimming. This sample comprises 490,000 or so clones, less than 90% of them detected only once. Approximately 8% of the sample rests with the top ten.

From its cysteine to its phenylalanine, the CDR3 spans 15 amino acids. Only the CDR3 part of the read is kept: 45 bases, read in frame from the first base. Per the germline V gene, MNHEY is the CDR1 and SVGAGI is the CDR2. The germline V and J ends show losses of 6 bases and 7 bases respectively, and no gene match explains 9 bases of the junction. Participants in the prospective study were enrolled through a virtual design, were aged about 18 to 90 years, and lived in roughly 24 United States geographic areas. In the prospective study, cohorts were assigned on the basis of participant-reported clinical history obtained from a screening survey and a study questionnaire. For ImmuneRACE Cohort 3, a participant was defined as recovered based on two consecutive negative NP/OP PCR tests, clearance by a healthcare professional, or resolution of symptoms. In the prospective study, whole blood, serum and a nasopharyngeal or oropharyngeal swab were collected from each participant by mobile phlebotomists. Additional blood draws and questionnaires over an approximately 2-month period could optionally be provided by prospective study participants. Before DNA extraction, prospective study blood samples were shipped either frozen or at room temperature.

The chain employs TRBV6-5 and TRBJ2-1; 10 bases in the junction line up with TRBD2. The sequenced sample was PBMCs or T cells enriched from blood (not recorded which). The source is a woman aged 60-70 years who had recovered from COVID-19. The bases are TGTGCCAGCAGCGGCCGGGGAGCGGGGGGGAATGAGCAGTTCTTC. Translated, it gives CASSGRGAGGNEQFF.